This TCR beta chain is from a study of PD-L1 blockade in urothelial cancer. Every PCR got spiked synthetic TCR analog templates. Some clones are missing from TCRdb's copy, which holds only in-frame ones; the method was immunoSEQ multiplex PCR. The data show around 49,000 clones, with approximately 82% seen just once and approximately 13% held by the top ten. The J segment lost 2 bases and the V segment lost 5 bases, leaving 12 bases of the junction unmatched. The CDR3 length is 17 residues. The germline V gene encodes CDR1 SGHKS and CDR2 YYEKEE (reference sequence). The time point was: peripheral blood 6 weeks after treatment start.

The chain has TRBV5-5 and TRBJ1-1; the match to TRBD1 covers 10 bases. The sequence was obtained from a man aged 55 to 70 with urothelial cancer. The specimen comprised PBMCs, sampled around atezolizumab (anti-PD-L1) treatment. The CDR3 loop is CASRREGTGVKNTEAFF. CDR3 in DNA: TGTGCCAGCAGAAGGGAAGGGACAGGGGTCAAAAACACTGAAGCTTTCTTT.